Reported below is one TCR beta chain. Sequenced by immunoSEQ multiplex PCR; TCRdb stores in-frame clones only, minus some. The sample includes 99,000 or so clones, around 80% of them seen just once. Trimming removed 8 bases from V and 5 bases from J; junction bases left unmatched: 2. Germline loops: CDR1 MDHEN, CDR2 SYDVKM. There are 12 residues in the CDR3. The sample is drawn from a study of control samples from healthy donors and cancer patients. The sequence came from a man between 60 and 75 years old in good health. Sequencing was performed on blood. The V call is TRBV28, the J call TRBJ2-1; TRBD2 matches 8 bases. The CDR3 DNA reads as TGTGCCAGCCGGGAGGGCGACAATGAGCAGTTCTTC. Protein: CASREGDNEQFF. Filled out from reference TRBV28 and TRBJ2-1, the complete variable domain reads DVKVTQSSRYLVKRTGEKVFLECVQDMDHENMFWYRQDPGLGLRLIYFSYDVKMKEKGDIPEGYSVSREKKERFSLILESASTNQTSMYLCASREGDNEQFFGPGTRLTVL.